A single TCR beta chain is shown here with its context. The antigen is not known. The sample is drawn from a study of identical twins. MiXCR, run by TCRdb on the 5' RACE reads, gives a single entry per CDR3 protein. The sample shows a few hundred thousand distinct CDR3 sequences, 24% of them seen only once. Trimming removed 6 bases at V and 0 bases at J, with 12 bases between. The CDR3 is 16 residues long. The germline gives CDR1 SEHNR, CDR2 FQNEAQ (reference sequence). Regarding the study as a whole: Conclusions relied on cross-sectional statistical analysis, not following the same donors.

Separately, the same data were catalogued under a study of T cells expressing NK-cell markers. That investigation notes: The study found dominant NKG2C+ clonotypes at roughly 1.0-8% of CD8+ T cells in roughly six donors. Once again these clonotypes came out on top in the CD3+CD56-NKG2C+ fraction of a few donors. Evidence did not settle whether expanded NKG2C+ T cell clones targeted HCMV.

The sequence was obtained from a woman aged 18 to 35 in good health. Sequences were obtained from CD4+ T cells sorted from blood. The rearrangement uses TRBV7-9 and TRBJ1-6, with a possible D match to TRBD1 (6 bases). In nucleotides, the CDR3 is TGTGCCAGCAGACAAGGGGGTAGCTCCTATAATTCACCCCTCCACTTT. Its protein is CASRQGGSSYNSPLHF. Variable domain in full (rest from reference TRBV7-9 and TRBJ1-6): DTGVSQNPRHKITKRGQNVTFRCDPISEHNRLYWYRQTLGQGPEFLTYFQNEAQLEKSRLLSDRFSAERPKGSFSTLEIQRTEQGDSAMYLCASRQGGSSYNSPLHFGNGTRLTVT.